Below are 18 T cell receptor beta chains sequenced from a single sample in a study of shared clonotypes between healthy human individuals. Repertoires were generated with immunoSEQ multiplex PCR, while TCRdb's copy carries only in-frame clones and drops some. The sample has roughly 1,000,000 clones, roughly 74% seen once; the top ten hold 0.6% to 0.7%. Material: memory CD4+ T cells from PBMCs. Subset noted: CD45RA-negative fraction. The receptors were gathered from a man between 18 and 29 years old in good health. Some clones in this sample may be carry-over from other donors' samples.

On this clone: The limits of the CDR3 on the DNA are not certain, so only TCRdb's listed CDR3 is given. The genes are TRBV7-2 and TRBJ1-2; the D segment call TRBD1 is taken from the table without a DNA check. The CDR3 has 15 residues if both end residues are counted. The germline V gene has CDR1 SGHTA and CDR2 FQGNSA. CDR3 loop: CASSLAFGTGSGDTF.

CDR3 sequence reads: CASSPGTSDPTQYF. CDR3 nucleotide sequence: TGTGCCAGCTCCCCCGGGACTAGCGATCCTACGCAGTATTTT. The chain uses TRBV28 and TRBJ2-3, with 10 bases identical to TRBD2. Germline-derived CDR1 and CDR2 are MDHEN and SYDVKM. The V and J ends lost 8 bases and 8 bases, in that order; junction bases with no gene match: 10. This CDR3 region has 14 residues.

About this clone itself: This likely stems from a read error, as it lies one base from a far larger clone. V and J are TRBV11-2 and TRBJ2-5; D gene uncertain. The germline V gene has CDR1 SGHAT and CDR2 FQNNGV. The CDR3 totals 12 residues. Between the trimmed V and J ends, which lost 5 bases and 0 bases, there was a span of 4 bases. This chain's CDR3 is CASSAYQETQYF. CDR3 sequence (DNA): TGTGCCAGCAGCGCGTACCAAGAGACCCAGTACTTC.

This clone has just a few counts. This specimen includes other DNA sequences encoding the same CDR3. The chain couples TRBV9 to TRBJ1-5; D uncertain. Germline CDR1 reads SGDLS; CDR2 reads YYNGEE. The CDR3 runs 13 residues. V lost 0 bases and J lost 3, with 4 bases in between. The CDR3 is CASSVGNNQPQHF. CDR3 sequence (DNA): TGTGCCAGCAGCGTAGGAAACAATCAGCCCCAGCATTTT. Full variable domain (outside the CDR3, taken from reference TRBV9 and TRBJ1-5): DSGVTQTPKHLITATGQRVTLRCSPRSGDLSVYWYQQSLDQGLQFLIQYYNGEERAKGNILERFSAQQFPDLHSELNLSSLELGDSALYFCASSVGNNQPQHFGDGTRLSIL.

A few counts support this clone. This rearrangement joins TRBV5-1 to TRBJ2-7; TRBD2 is a possible D gene (5 bases). Germline V lookup: CDR1 SGHRS, CDR2 YFSETQ. V shed 0 bases and J shed 5 bases, with 15 bases lying between them. The CDR3 totals 15 residues. The CDR3 DNA sequence: TGCGCCAGCAGCTTGGGCGAGGCCACTAGGGACGAGCAGTACTTC. This gives the protein CASSLGEATRDEQYF.

In regard to this clone: The same CDR3 can be traced to other DNA sequences in this sample. The chain uses TRBV28 and TRBJ2-7; 11 bases are shared with TRBD1. The CDR3 has 15 residues. Germline V gives CDR1 MDHEN, CDR2 SYDVKM. The J segment lost 3 bases and the V segment lost 4 bases, leaving 5 bases of the junction unmatched. The CDR3 sequence: CASSSSGTGGYEQYF. CDR3 coding DNA: TGTGCCAGCAGTTCGTCCGGGACAGGGGGCTACGAGCAGTACTTC.

V usage is TRBV14 and J usage is TRBJ2-1; possibly TRBD2 for D (6 bases). This CDR3 is 17 amino acids long. Germline V gene data show CDR1 as SGHDN and CDR2 as FVKESK. Deletions cut 0 bases from V and 9 bases from J, with 21 bases between. CDR3 region: CASSQDFGTLSGGEQFF. DNA of the CDR3: TGTGCCAGCAGCCAAGATTTCGGGACCTTATCCGGGGGTGAGCAGTTCTTC.

This clone has just one count. The chain couples TRBV5-4 to TRBJ2-7; the D gene could be TRBD1 or TRBD2 (5 bases each). The V and J ends lost 2 bases and 2 bases respectively, with 8 bases between them. This CDR3 region has 13 residues. CDR1 SGHNT and CDR2 YYREEE come from the germline V gene (reference sequence). The CDR3 coding sequence is TGTGCCAGCAGCTTTGGGGACCCCTACGAGCAGTACTTC. Its translation: CASSFGDPYEQYF.

Comment on this clone: This sample includes further DNA sequences coding for the same CDR3. This sequence joins TRBV7-3 and TRBJ2-3; D is ambiguous. The CDR3 runs 14 residues. Trimming removed 5 bases at V and 5 bases at J, with 14 bases between. Per germline, CDR1 SGHTA and CDR2 FQGTGA. The CDR3, as DNA: TGTGCCAGCAGCCCCGCTGGGTCAGGAGATACGCAGTATTTT. It translates to CASSPAGSGDTQYF.

This chain connects TRBV2 to TRBJ2-2; tentative D call: TRBD2 (5 bases). The CDR3 extends over 14 amino acids. The germline gives CDR1 SNHLY, CDR2 FYNNEI. V lost 4 bases to trimming and J lost 7 bases, with 13 bases between them. The CDR3 region has the DNA TGTGCCAGCAGTGTGGGAGTCAGTCACGGGGAGCTGTTTTTT. It specifies CASSVGVSHGELFF.

The chain has TRBV9 and TRBJ2-3, with D maybe TRBD1 (6 bases). There are 16 residues in the CDR3. CDR1 and CDR2 (germline): SGDLS, YYNGEE. Trimming pared 4 bases from V and 1 base from J, leaving 16 bases between. This CDR3 is CASSPRTGSGTDTQYF. CDR3 nucleotide sequence: TGTGCCAGCAGCCCTCGAACAGGGTCGGGCACAGATACGCAGTATTTT. The complete variable domain, with remaining parts taken from reference TRBV9 and TRBJ2-3, reads DSGVTQTPKHLITATGQRVTLRCSPRSGDLSVYWYQQSLDQGLQFLIQYYNGEERAKGNILERFSAQQFPDLHSELNLSSLELGDSALYFCASSPRTGSGTDTQYFGPGTRLTVL.

The CDR3, as DNA: TGTGCCTGGAGTGTACAGAAACGGAGGGGGACCCAGTACTTC. Protein sequence: CAWSVQKRRGTQYF. V gene TRBV30 combines with J gene TRBJ2-5; TRBD2 might be the D (6 bases). Germline lookup yields CDR1 GTSNPN and CDR2 SVGIG (reference sequence). This CDR3 comprises 14 residues. V dropped 0 bases and J dropped 7 bases, with 15 bases sitting between them.

The V and J genes are TRBV19 and TRBJ1-2; unclear D gene. CDR3 length: 17 amino acids. The ends were cut back, 7 bases at V and 5 bases at J, with 26 bases in the middle. Germline CDR1 is LNHDA and CDR2 is SQIVND (reference sequence). The CDR3 loop reads CASTSVSRPHAAYGYTF. The CDR3 nucleotides are TGTGCCAGTACCTCAGTCTCTAGGCCTCACGCCGCTTATGGCTACACCTTC.

Details on this clone: Just one base apart from a much larger clone, this may be a read error. This rearrangement joins TRBV28 to TRBJ1-1, with TRBD1 as a possible D gene (5 bases). Trimming left V 6 bases short and J 2 bases short, with 16 bases between. There are 15 residues in the CDR3. Germline V gene lookup returns CDR1 MDHEN and CDR2 SYDVKM. Here the CDR3 reads CASSQWDPINTEAFF. Written as DNA, the CDR3 is TGTGCCAGCAGCCAATGGGACCCAATAAACACTGAAGCTTTCTTT. Looking up the rest from reference TRBV28 and TRBJ1-1 gives the full variable domain: DVKVTQSSRYLVKRTGEKVFLECVQDMDHENMFWYRQDPGLGLRLIYFSYDVKMKEKGDIPEGYSVSREKKERFSLILESASTNQTSMYLCASSQWDPINTEAFFGQGTRLTVV.

J is TRBJ2-5 and V is TRBV6-1; either TRBD1 or TRBD2 may fit D (6 bases each). The CDR3 is 14 amino acids. Germline-derived CDR1 and CDR2 are MNHNS and SASEGT. V was cut by 7 bases and J by 1 base, with 13 bases left in between. The CDR3 spells CASTSGALQETQYF. In nucleotides, the CDR3 is TGTGCCAGCACGTCGGGGGCCCTCCAAGAGACCCAGTACTTC.

This chain joins TRBV28 and TRBJ2-1; no definite D call. Trimming shortened V by 2 bases and J by 9 bases, and 14 bases separated the two germline ends. The CDR3 runs to 14 residues. Per germline, CDR1 MDHEN and CDR2 SYDVKM. This chain's CDR3 is CASSLGVGKTEQFF. The CDR3, as DNA: TGTGCCAGCAGTTTAGGGGTCGGAAAAACTGAGCAGTTCTTC.

The chain employs TRBV2 and TRBJ2-3, with 10 bases aligning to TRBD1. In germline, CDR1 is SNHLY, CDR2 FYNNEI. J lost 3 bases, V lost 11 bases, and 14 bases had no gene match. This CDR3 has 16 amino acids. The CDR3 loop is CASGLGTGASTDTQYF. DNA of the CDR3: TGTGCCTCCGGGTTGGGGACAGGGGCGTCAACAGATACGCAGTATTTT.

This clone has more than one count but fewer than ten. V is TRBV5-1 and J is TRBJ2-5; TRBD2 matches 7 bases. V lost 4 bases to trimming and J lost 5 bases; unmatched junction nucleotides: 8. CDR1 SGHRS and CDR2 YFSETQ come from the germline V gene. The CDR3 spans 14 residues. The DNA of the CDR3 is TGCGCCAGCAGCCCCCATGGGGGAGGGGAGACCCAGTACTTC. Protein sequence: CASSPHGGGETQYF. Variable domain in full (rest from reference TRBV5-1 and TRBJ2-5): KAGVTQTPRYLIKTRGQQVTLSCSPISGHRSVSWYQQTPGQGLQFLFEYFSETQRNKGNFPGRFSGRQFSNSRSEMNVSTLELGDSALYLCASSPHGGGETQYFGPGTRLLVL.